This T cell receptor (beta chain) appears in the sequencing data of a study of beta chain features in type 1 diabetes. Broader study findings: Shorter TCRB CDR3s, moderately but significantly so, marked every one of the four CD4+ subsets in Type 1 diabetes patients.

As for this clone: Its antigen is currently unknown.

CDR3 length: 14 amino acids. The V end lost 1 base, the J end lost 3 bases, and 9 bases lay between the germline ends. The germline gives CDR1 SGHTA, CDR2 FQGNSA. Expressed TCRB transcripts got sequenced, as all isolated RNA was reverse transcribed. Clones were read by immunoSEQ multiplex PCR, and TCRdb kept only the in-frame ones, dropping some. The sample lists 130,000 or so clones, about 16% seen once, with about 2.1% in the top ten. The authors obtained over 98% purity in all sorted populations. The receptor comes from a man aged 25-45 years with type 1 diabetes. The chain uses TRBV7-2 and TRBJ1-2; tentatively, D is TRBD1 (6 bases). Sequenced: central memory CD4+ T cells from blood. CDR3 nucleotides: TGTGCCAGCAGCTTAGGGACAGCCGACTATGGCTACACCTTC. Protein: CASSLGTADYGYTF.